A single sample is the source of the 25 T cell receptor beta chains below, sequenced in a study of type 1 and type 2 diabetes patients (dated by TCRdb to 2016 to 2017). Sequencing used an Illumina MiSeq. Genomic DNA from sorted T cell subsets was used as template for TCRbeta CDR3 amplification. The TCRbeta CDR3 region was amplified by multiplex PCR with 30 forward and 13 reverse primers. TCRdb passed the public sequencing reads through fastp at Q25 and MiXCR, retaining productive beta sequences. A single entry per CDR3 protein holds the most common genes and DNA from its merged rows. The sample has about 250,000 distinct CDR3 sequences on record, roughly 44% of them singletons. Of the sample, roughly 15% is held by the ten largest clones. Sequenced material: peripheral blood mononuclear cells (PBMCs). These receptor sequences come from a man younger than 35 with type 2 diabetes.

This chain connects TRBV2 to TRBJ2-3; either TRBD1 or TRBD2 may fit D (6 bases each). The CDR3 has 14 residues. Germline loops: CDR1 SNHLY, CDR2 FYNNEI. V gave up 9 bases and J gave up 3 bases, with 16 bases separating them. The CDR3 DNA reads TGTGCCAGTCTAGACCAGGGGAGGACAGATACGCAGTATTTT. Translated, it gives CASLDQGRTDTQYF. The full variable domain, rest sourced from reference TRBV2 and TRBJ2-3, is EPEVTQTPSHQVTQMGQEVILRCVPISNHLYFYWYRQILGQKVEFLVSFYNNEISEKSEIFDDQFSVERPDGSNFTLKIRSTKLEDSAMYFCASLDQGRTDTQYFGPGTRLTVL.

V usage is TRBV5-1 and J usage is TRBJ1-1, with a weak D call TRBD1 (6 bases). Germline V gene sequence: CDR1 SGHRS, CDR2 YFSETQ. The germline V and J ends were trimmed by 6 bases and 7 bases, with 16 bases remaining between them. This CDR3 is built from 13 residues. CDR3 amino acids: CASTYQGGNEAFF. CDR3 DNA sequence: TGCGCCAGCACCTACCAAGGGGGGAATGAAGCTTTCTTT.

This sequence joins TRBV6-6 and TRBJ2-5; D is perhaps TRBD1 (7 bases). V lost 7 bases to trimming and J lost 3 bases, with 12 bases between them. Per the germline V gene, CDR1 is MNHNY and CDR2 is SVGAGI (reference sequence). The CDR3 is made up of 13 amino acids. In nucleotides, the CDR3 is TGTGCCAGCATCAGGGGGGTGAAAGAGACCCAGTACTTC. Amino acids: CASIRGVKETQYF.

This clonotype was counted a few times. The chain couples TRBV20-1 to TRBJ1-1; 8 bases line up with TRBD1. CDR3 length: 13 amino acids. From germline, CDR1 is DFQATT and CDR2 SNEGSKA (reference sequence). J was trimmed by 0 bases and V by 5 bases; bases with no gene match: 2. CDR3 coding DNA: TGCAGTGCTCAGGACAGGGTGAACACTGAAGCTTTCTTT. It specifies CSAQDRVNTEAFF.

In its sample, this clonotype was seen many times. The chain couples TRBV10-3 to TRBJ2-7, with TRBD2 identical over 9 bases. The CDR3 is 13 amino acids. The junction had 7 bases not matched to a gene; V was cut back by 8 bases and J by 5 bases. From germline, CDR1 is ENHRY and CDR2 SYGVKD. The CDR3 DNA is TGTGCCATCTCACGGGCTAGCGGGAACGAGCAGTACTTC. Translating it yields CAISRASGNEQYF.

As to this clonotype: A much larger clone lies a single base off, so this may be a read error. The V and J genes are TRBV2 and TRBJ1-4; weak D call: TRBD1 (6 bases). From germline, CDR1 is SNHLY and CDR2 FYNNEI. The germline V and J ends were trimmed by 2 bases and 3 bases, with 10 bases remaining between them. The CDR3 is 15 residues long. The CDR3 coding sequence is TGTGCCAGCAGTGAATTCAGGGGATCTAATGAAAAACTGTTTTTT. Protein: CASSEFRGSNEKLFF.

This clonotype has a handful of counts. This rearrangement joins TRBV28 to TRBJ2-7; TRBD2 is a possible D gene (6 bases). Germline CDR1 reads MDHEN; CDR2 reads SYDVKM. The CDR3 is made up of 15 amino acids. The ends were cut back, 1 base at V and 5 bases at J, with 15 bases in the middle. CDR3 coding DNA: TGTGCCAGCAGTTTATTGGGGGGTATACTACACGAGCAGTACTTC. This gives the protein CASSLLGGILHEQYF.

This clonotype was counted a few times. J is TRBJ2-5 and V is TRBV2, with D uncertain. Germline V CDR1 and CDR2: SNHLY, FYNNEI. Trimming pared 6 bases from V and 1 base from J, leaving 12 bases between. This CDR3 has 14 residues. CDR3 sequence reads: CASRGLSSQETQYF. Written as DNA, the CDR3 is TGTGCCAGCAGAGGTCTTTCCAGCCAAGAGACCCAGTACTTC.

The chain links TRBV28 to TRBJ1-2; 8 bases match TRBD1. Germline V gene data show CDR1 as MDHEN and CDR2 as SYDVKM. This CDR3 contains 14 residues. Germline trimming cut 3 bases from V and 4 bases from J; bases unmatched to any gene: 4. CDR3 sequence: CASSLDRAGYGYTF. CDR3 sequence (DNA): TGTGCCAGCAGTTTGGACAGGGCGGGCTATGGCTACACCTTC.

The chain combines TRBV12-3 or TRBV12-4 with TRBJ2-7; 9 nucleotides match TRBD2. V shed 5 bases and J 4 bases; nucleotides not matched to a gene: 12. This CDR3 region has 16 residues. In DNA, the CDR3 is TGTGCCAGCAGTCCCTTCCGCGGGGGGGATCATTACGAGCAGTACTTC. Residues: CASSPFRGGDHYEQYF.

This rearrangement joins TRBV20-1 to TRBJ1-2; tentative D call: TRBD1 (6 bases). This CDR3 is 16 amino acids long. Per germline, CDR1 DFQATT and CDR2 SNEGSKA (reference sequence). Trimming pared 6 bases from V and 1 base from J, leaving 21 bases between. DNA of the CDR3: TGCAGTGCCCCAGCCCCCGGACAGTTCCTTAACTATGGCTACACCTTC. Translation gives CSAPAPGQFLNYGYTF.

This rearrangement joins TRBV2 to TRBJ2-1, with D perhaps TRBD1 (6 bases). From germline, CDR1 is SNHLY and CDR2 FYNNEI. V was cut by 8 bases and J by 9 bases, with 14 bases left in between. The CDR3 extends over 12 amino acids. CDR3 bases: TGTGCCAGCCTCATAGGGGGTGGTGAGCAGTTCTTC. Amino acid sequence: CASLIGGGEQFF.

V gene TRBV7-2 combines with J gene TRBJ2-3; 10 nucleotides match TRBD1. The trim removed 5 bases at V and 2 bases at J, leaving 7 bases unmatched. The CDR3 consists of 16 residues. The germline CDR1 and CDR2 sequences are SGHTA and FQGNSA. The CDR3 DNA sequence: TGTGCCAGCAGCGAGGACGGGACAGGGGTCACAGATACGCAGTATTTT. It encodes CASSEDGTGVTDTQYF.

A few counts support this clonotype. V is TRBV20-1 and J is TRBJ1-2, with D possibly matching TRBD1 (5 bases). Germline V gene data show CDR1 as DFQATT and CDR2 as SNEGSKA (reference sequence). The ends were cut back, 6 bases at V and 8 bases at J, with 19 bases in the middle. The CDR3 totals 13 residues. CDR3 DNA sequence: TGCAGTGCGCCCCTCGGTCCCGGGGGAGGCTACACCTTC. Its translation is CSAPLGPGGGYTF.

As DNA, the CDR3 is TGTGCCAGCAGTCCCTTCTCCTACGAGCAGTACTTC. This sequence encodes CASSPFSYEQYF. The V and J genes are TRBV27 and TRBJ2-7, with D hard to call. V dropped 5 bases and J dropped 0 bases, with 5 bases sitting between them. This CDR3 contains 12 residues. Germline V gene lookup returns CDR1 MNHEY and CDR2 SMNVEV (reference sequence).

The chain combines TRBV28 with TRBJ2-7, with D maybe TRBD1 (5 bases). The CDR3 is made up of 15 amino acids. The ends were cut back, 3 bases at V and 2 bases at J, with 14 bases in the middle. CDR1 is MDHEN and CDR2 is SYDVKM in the germline V gene. CDR3: CASSLVPDRAYEQYF. The CDR3 DNA is TGTGCCAGCAGTTTGGTCCCTGACAGAGCCTACGAGCAGTACTTC.

V gene TRBV19 combines with J gene TRBJ2-1; the D is unclear. The CDR3 has 14 amino acids. Germline V lookup: CDR1 LNHDA, CDR2 SQIVND (reference sequence). The CDR3 nucleotides are TGTGTCAGCCGAGTAGGGCTCCCCTACAATGAGCAGTTCTTC. Its translation is CVSRVGLPYNEQFF.

V usage is TRBV9 and J usage is TRBJ1-1, with D unresolved. V gave up 0 bases and J gave up 1 base, with 7 bases separating them. CDR3 size: 14 residues. The germline V gene encodes CDR1 SGDLS and CDR2 YYNGEE. This chain's CDR3 is CASSVEAANTEAFF. The DNA for the CDR3 is TGTGCCAGCAGCGTAGAGGCGGCGAACACTGAAGCTTTCTTT. Full variable domain (remainder filled in from reference TRBV9 and TRBJ1-1): DSGVTQTPKHLITATGQRVTLRCSPRSGDLSVYWYQQSLDQGLQFLIQYYNGEERAKGNILERFSAQQFPDLHSELNLSSLELGDSALYFCASSVEAANTEAFFGQGTRLTVV.

Here the CDR3 DNA reads TGCGCCAGCAGCTTGGGGACAGGGCCCCACGAGCAGTACTTC. Protein: CASSLGTGPHEQYF. The chain links TRBV5-1 to TRBJ2-7, with 8 bases aligning to TRBD1. Unmatched junction bases numbered 4, after V lost 0 bases and J lost 5 bases. Germline CDR1 is SGHRS and CDR2 is YFSETQ. The CDR3 sequence is 14 residues long.

Ten or more counts support this clonotype. This sequence joins TRBV10-3 and TRBJ1-1, with D perhaps TRBD1 (5 bases). CDR1 and CDR2 (germline): ENHRY, SYGVKD. CDR3 length: 15 amino acids. Trimming pared 4 bases from V and 0 bases from J, leaving 12 bases between. The CDR3 DNA reads TGTGCCATCAGTGTCGGGACGGTGCTGAACACTGAAGCTTTCTTT. This translates into CAISVGTVLNTEAFF.

The chain employs TRBV7-2 and TRBJ2-7; 8 bases match TRBD1. V was pared by 3 bases and J by 7 bases, with 11 bases of the junction left unmatched. CDR1 is SGHTA and CDR2 is FQGNSA in the germline V gene. CDR3 length: 15 residues. CDR3 bases: TGTGCCAGCAGCTTGGGTGGGACAGGCAGAAGGGAGCAGTACTTC. Protein product: CASSLGGTGRREQYF.

This clonotype was counted only a few times. The J gene is TRBJ2-3, the V gene TRBV6-5; D might be TRBD1 or TRBD2, each matching 5 bases. The CDR3 extends over 14 amino acids. V was trimmed by 2 bases and J by 0 bases, leaving 6 bases between them. Germline V gene sequence: CDR1 MNHEY, CDR2 SVGAGI. CDR3 amino acids: CASSYGDSTDTQYF. The CDR3 DNA reads as TGTGCCAGCAGTTACGGGGACAGCACAGATACGCAGTATTTT.

Comments on this clonotype: Given a much more abundant clone one base away, this may be a read error. V is TRBV7-2 and J is TRBJ2-5; D call uncertain. This CDR3 spans 14 amino acids. V shed 1 base and J shed 5 bases, with 11 bases lying between them. The germline CDR1 and CDR2 sequences are SGHTA and FQGNSA. The CDR3 is CASSLVGGWETQYF. CDR3 DNA: TGTGCCAGCAGCTTAGTGGGTGGGTGGGAGACCCAGTACTTC.

This clonotype was recorded a few times. The CDR3 loop is CASSSPPSPLHF. The CDR3, as DNA: TGTGCCAGCAGTTCCCCCCCTTCACCCCTCCACTTT. The J gene is TRBJ1-6, the V gene TRBV28; D gene ambiguous. The V end lost 4 bases, the J end lost 9 bases, and 7 bases lay between the germline ends. The V gene's germline CDR1 is MDHEN and CDR2 SYDVKM. The CDR3 spans 12 residues.

V and J are TRBV27 and TRBJ2-2; D is ambiguous. CDR1 MNHEY and CDR2 SMNVEV come from the germline V gene (reference sequence). The CDR3 extends over 13 amino acids. The V and J ends lost 1 base and 6 bases respectively, with 6 bases between them. The CDR3, as DNA: TGTGCCAGCAGTTTATATGGTTCCGGGGAGCTGTTTTTT. The encoded protein is CASSLYGSGELFF.